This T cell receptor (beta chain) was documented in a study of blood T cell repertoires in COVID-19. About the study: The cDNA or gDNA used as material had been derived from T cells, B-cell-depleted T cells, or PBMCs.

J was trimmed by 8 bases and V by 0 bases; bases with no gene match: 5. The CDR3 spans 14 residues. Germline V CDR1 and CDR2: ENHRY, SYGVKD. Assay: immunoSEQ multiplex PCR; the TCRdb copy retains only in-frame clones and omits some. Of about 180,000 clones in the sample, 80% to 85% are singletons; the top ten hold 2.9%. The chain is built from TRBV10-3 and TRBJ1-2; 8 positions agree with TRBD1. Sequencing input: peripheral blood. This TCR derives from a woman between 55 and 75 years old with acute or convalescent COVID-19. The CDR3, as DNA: TGTGCCATCAGTGAGTCGACAGGGGCGATCGGCTACACCTTC. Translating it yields CAISESTGAIGYTF.